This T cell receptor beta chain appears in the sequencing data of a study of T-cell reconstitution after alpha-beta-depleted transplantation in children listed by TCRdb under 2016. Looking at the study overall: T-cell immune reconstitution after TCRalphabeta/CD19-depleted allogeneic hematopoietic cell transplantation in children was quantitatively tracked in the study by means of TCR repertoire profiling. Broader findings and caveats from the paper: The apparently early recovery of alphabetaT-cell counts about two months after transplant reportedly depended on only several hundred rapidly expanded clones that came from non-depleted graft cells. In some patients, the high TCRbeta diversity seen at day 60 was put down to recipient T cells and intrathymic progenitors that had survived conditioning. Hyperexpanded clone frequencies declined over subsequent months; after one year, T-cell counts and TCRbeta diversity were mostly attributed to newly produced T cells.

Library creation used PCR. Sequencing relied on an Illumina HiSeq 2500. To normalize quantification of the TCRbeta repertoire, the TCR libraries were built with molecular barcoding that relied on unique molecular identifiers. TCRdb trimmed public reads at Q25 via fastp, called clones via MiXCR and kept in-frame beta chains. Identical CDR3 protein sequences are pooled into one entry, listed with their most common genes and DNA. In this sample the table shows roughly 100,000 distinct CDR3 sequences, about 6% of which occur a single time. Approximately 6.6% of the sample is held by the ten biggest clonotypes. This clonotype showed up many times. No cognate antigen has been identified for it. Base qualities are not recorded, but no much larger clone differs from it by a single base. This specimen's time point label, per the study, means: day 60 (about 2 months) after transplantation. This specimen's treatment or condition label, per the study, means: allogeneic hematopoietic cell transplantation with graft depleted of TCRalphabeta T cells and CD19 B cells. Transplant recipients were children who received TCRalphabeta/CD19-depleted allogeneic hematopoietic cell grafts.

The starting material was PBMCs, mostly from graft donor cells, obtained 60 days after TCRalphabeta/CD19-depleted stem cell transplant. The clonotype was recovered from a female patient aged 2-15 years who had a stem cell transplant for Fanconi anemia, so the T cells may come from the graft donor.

The bases read TGTGCCAGCAGTCCGTTCCTAGCAGCCGGGGCCAACGTCCTGACTTTC. It translates as CASSPFLAAGANVLTF. The rearranged chain carries TRBV12-3 or TRBV12-4 and TRBJ2-6, with TRBD2 perhaps the D gene, on 5 matching bases. Including cysteine and phenylalanine, the CDR3 has 16 amino acids. Only the CDR3 DNA is retained, 48 bases long and in frame from the first base. Deletion took 5 bases off V and 4 bases off J, with a span of 15 bases between the germline ends.